This TCR beta chain was documented in a study of blood T cell repertoires in COVID-19. How the authors handled the data: Scientists estimated how many nucleated cells there were by amplifying reference gene primers. Sequencing used immunoSEQ multiplex PCR; TCRdb keeps in-frame clones, though not all of them. V and J calls and clone size are copied from that table; D and trimming were computed from the DNA. The sample yields tens of thousands of clones, roughly 86% seen once. The CDR3 extends over 13 amino acids. Germline CDR1 reads SGHTA; CDR2 reads FQGNSA. Trimming took 6 bases from V and 7 from J, leaving 15 bases between them.

The TCR was taken from an elderly woman with acute or convalescent COVID-19. Sequenced material: peripheral blood. This chain uses TRBV7-2 with TRBJ1-2, with D unresolved. The CDR3 here is CASSSAAGFGYTF. CDR3 nucleotides: TGTGCCAGCAGTTCAGCGGCGGGGTTTGGCTACACCTTC.